The clone carrying this TCR beta chain came up once. Its antigen is still unknown. Measured with immunoSEQ multiplex PCR; TCRdb has only the in-frame clones, and not every one. Among 40,000 to 50,000 clones listed, more than 65% were seen once. It was focal radiation plus CTLA-4 blockade with ipilimumab that patients with chemo-refractory metastatic non-small-cell lung cancer received. This sample is drawn from a study of radiotherapy plus CTLA-4 blockade in lung cancer. The study, taken as a whole, reports: In blood, tumor-derived TCR clones expanded after radiotherapy plus ipilimumab. Early shifts in blood T cell clones, with interferon-beta, reportedly predicted response best.

This TCR derives from a human donor with non-small cell lung cancer who had stable disease on radiotherapy plus ipilimumab. Sequencing used peripheral blood, obtained from a patient treated with radiotherapy plus ipilimumab.

The CDR3 loop is CSASRTEAFF. The CDR3 DNA reads as TGCAGTGCTAGTCGGACTGAAGCTTTCTTT. The V call is TRBV20-1, the J call TRBJ1-1; D is unclear. This CDR3 contains 10 residues. Trimming cost V 3 bases and J 5 bases, with 4 bases left between them. CDR1 DFQATT and CDR2 SNEGSKA come from the germline V gene (reference sequence).